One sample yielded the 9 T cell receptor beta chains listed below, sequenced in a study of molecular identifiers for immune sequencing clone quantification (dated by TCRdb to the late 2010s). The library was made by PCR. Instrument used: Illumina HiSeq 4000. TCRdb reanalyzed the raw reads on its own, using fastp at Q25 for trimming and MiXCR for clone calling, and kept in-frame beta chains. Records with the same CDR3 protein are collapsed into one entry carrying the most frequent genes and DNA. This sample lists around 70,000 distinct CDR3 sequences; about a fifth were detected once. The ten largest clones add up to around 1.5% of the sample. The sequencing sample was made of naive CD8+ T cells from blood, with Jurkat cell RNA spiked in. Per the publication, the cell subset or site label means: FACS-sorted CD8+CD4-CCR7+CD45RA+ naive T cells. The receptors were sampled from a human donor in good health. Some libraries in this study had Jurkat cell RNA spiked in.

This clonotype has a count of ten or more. In nucleotides, the CDR3 is TGTGCCAGCTCACCACTAACTCCGGGACTAGCGGTCTTAGCCAAAAACATTCAGTACTTC. This translates into CASSPLTPGLAVLAKNIQYF. The chain employs TRBV18 and TRBJ2-4; 11 bases align to TRBD2. The ends lost 1 base at V and 0 bases at J; junction bases unmatched: 11. Looked up from germline, CDR1 is KGHSH and CDR2 is LQKENI. CDR3 size: 20 residues. The full variable domain, completed using reference TRBV18 and TRBJ2-4, is NAGVMQNPRHLVRRRGQEARLRCSPMKGHSHVYWYRQLPEEGLKFMVYLQKENIIDESGMPKERFSAEFPKEGPSILRIQQVVRGDSAAYFCASSPLTPGLAVLAKNIQYFGAGTRLSVL.

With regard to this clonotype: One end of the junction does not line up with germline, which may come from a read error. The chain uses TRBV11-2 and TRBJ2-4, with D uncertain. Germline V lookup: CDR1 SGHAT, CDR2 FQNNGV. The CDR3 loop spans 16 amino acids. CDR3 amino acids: CASSLSAPLAKNIQYF. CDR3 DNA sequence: TGTGCCAGTAGCTTATCCGCCCCATTAGCCAAAAACATTCAGTACTTC.

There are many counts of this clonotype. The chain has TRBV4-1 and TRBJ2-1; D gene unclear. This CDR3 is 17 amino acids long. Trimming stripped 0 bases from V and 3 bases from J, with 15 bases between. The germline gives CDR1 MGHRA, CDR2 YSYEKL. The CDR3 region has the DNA TGCGCCAGCAGCCAAGATCCGCTTAGATGGGACTACAATGAGCAGTTCTTC. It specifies CASSQDPLRWDYNEQFF.

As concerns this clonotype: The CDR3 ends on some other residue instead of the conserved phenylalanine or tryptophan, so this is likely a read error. The CDR3, as DNA: TGTGCCAGCAGCGTAGGCACAGATTATGGCTACACCCTC. Amino acid sequence: CASSVGTDYGYTL. This chain joins TRBV9 and TRBJ1-2; D ambiguous. Germline-derived CDR1 and CDR2 are SGDLS and YYNGEE. The V end was cut by 0 bases, the J end by 5 bases, with 8 bases between. This CDR3 is built from 13 residues.

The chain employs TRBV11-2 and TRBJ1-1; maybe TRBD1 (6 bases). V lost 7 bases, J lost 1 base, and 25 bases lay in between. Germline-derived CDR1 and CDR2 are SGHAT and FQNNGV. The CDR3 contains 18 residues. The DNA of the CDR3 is TGTGCCAGCAACTTTAGCTTTGGGTCAGGGGAAGGGAACACTGAAGCTTTCTTT. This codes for CASNFSFGSGEGNTEAFF. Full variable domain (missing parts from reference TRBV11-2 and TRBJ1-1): EAGVAQSPRYKIIEKRQSVAFWCNPISGHATLYWYQQILGQGPKLLIQFQNNGVVDDSQLPKDRFSAERLKGVDSTLKIQPAKLEDSAVYLCASNFSFGSGEGNTEAFFGQGTRLTVV.

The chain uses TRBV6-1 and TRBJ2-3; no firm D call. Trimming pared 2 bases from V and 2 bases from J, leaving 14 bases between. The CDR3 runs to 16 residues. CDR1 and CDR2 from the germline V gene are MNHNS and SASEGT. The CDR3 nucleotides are TGTGCCAGCAGTGAATTAGGCTTCGACTTCACAGATACGCAGTATTTT. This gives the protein CASSELGFDFTDTQYF.

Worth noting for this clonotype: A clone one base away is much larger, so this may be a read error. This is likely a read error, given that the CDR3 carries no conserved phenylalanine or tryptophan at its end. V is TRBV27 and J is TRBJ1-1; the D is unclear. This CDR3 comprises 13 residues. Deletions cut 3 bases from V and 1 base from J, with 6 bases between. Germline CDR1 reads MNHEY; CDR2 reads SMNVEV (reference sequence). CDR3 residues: CASSLLGNTEAFL. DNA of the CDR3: TGTGCCAGCAGTTTGTTGGGGAACACTGAAGCTTTCCTT.

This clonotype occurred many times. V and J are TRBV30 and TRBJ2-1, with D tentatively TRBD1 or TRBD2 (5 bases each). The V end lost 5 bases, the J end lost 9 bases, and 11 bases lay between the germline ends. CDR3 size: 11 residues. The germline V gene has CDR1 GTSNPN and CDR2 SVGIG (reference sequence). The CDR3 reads CAWGRGGEQFF. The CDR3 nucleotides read TGTGCCTGGGGGCGTGGGGGTGAGCAGTTCTTC.

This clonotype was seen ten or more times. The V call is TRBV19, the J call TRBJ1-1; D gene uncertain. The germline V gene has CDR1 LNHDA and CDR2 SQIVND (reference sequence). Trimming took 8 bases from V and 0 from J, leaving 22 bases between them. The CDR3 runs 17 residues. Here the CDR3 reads CASRHRYDTDLNTEAFF. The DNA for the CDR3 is TGTGCCAGTCGTCACCGATACGATACAGATTTGAACACTGAAGCTTTCTTT.